One T cell receptor (beta chain) is described in this entry. Its specificity is not known. Trimming took off 0 bases at V and 0 bases at J, with 7 bases between the two ends. The CDR3 runs 15 residues. Germline V gene sequence: CDR1 SGDLS, CDR2 YYNGEE. The library targeted TCRbeta and was prepared with unique molecular identifiers. TCRdb processed the PCR reads anew with MiXCR; each CDR3 protein has one entry. The sample lists about 980,000 distinct CDR3 sequences; roughly 29% were seen once. This sample stems from a study of T-cell reconstitution after alpha-beta-depleted transplantation in children. Study-wide results and limits: Where some patients showed high TCRbeta diversity at day 60, it came from recipient T cells and thymic progenitors that had survived.

J is TRBJ2-1 and V is TRBV9, with D unclear. The sample in question was PBMCs, mostly from graft donor cells, obtained 360 days after TCRalphabeta/CD19-depleted stem cell transplant. The receptor was isolated from a boy less than two years old who had a stem cell transplant for SCID, so the T cells may come from the graft donor. In DNA, the CDR3 is TGTGCCAGCAGCGTAGCTCACTTCTCCTACAATGAGCAGTTCTTC. Translating gives CASSVAHFSYNEQFF. The whole variable domain, filled in from reference TRBV9 and TRBJ2-1, reads DSGVTQTPKHLITATGQRVTLRCSPRSGDLSVYWYQQSLDQGLQFLIQYYNGEERAKGNILERFSAQQFPDLHSELNLSSLELGDSALYFCASSVAHFSYNEQFFGPGTRLTVL.